The next 30 T cell receptor beta chains were all read from a single sample in a study of blood T cell repertoires in COVID-19 (dated by TCRdb to the early 2020s). Libraries were built with the immunoSEQ multiplex PCR assay. TCRdb mirrors the immuneACCESS table, restricted to in-frame sequences. Some clones are absent from its copies; in checked studies, under half trace to an unresolved V gene, and the reason for the others is unknown. The sample includes tens of thousands of clones, with around 90% observed a single time. Jointly, the top ten make up about 9.4% of the sample. The sample comprised peripheral blood. These receptors were obtained from a human donor with acute or convalescent COVID-19. The donor label of this sample is uncertain.

V usage is TRBV5-5 and J usage is TRBJ2-1, with 8 positions matching TRBD2. Germline CDR1 and CDR2: SGHKS and YYEKEE (reference sequence). V was clipped by 5 bases and J by 0 bases; unmatched bases: 13. The CDR3 runs 18 residues. CDR3 protein: CASRPLSRGGSSYNEQFF. The CDR3 coding sequence is TGTGCCAGCAGACCCTTATCCCGCGGGGGGAGCTCCTACAATGAGCAGTTCTTC. The variable domain in full, completed from reference TRBV5-5 and TRBJ2-1, reads DAGVTQSPTHLIKTRGQQVTLRCSPISGHKSVSWYQQVLGQGPQFIFQYYEKEERGRGNFPDRFSARQFPNYSSELNVNALLLGDSALYLCASRPLSRGGSSYNEQFFGPGTRLTVL.

The chain recombines TRBV19 with TRBJ1-2; a weak D match, TRBD1 (6 bases). Looked up from germline, CDR1 is LNHDA and CDR2 is SQIVND (reference sequence). This CDR3 contains 14 residues. Trimming removed 9 bases from V and 4 bases from J, with 18 bases in between. CDR3 amino acids: CASNRDTSPYGYTF. For the CDR3, the DNA is TGTGCCAGCAACAGGGACACCTCCCCCTATGGCTACACCTTC.

V gene TRBV25-1 combines with J gene TRBJ1-6; D is possibly TRBD1 (5 bases). Trimming removed 7 bases at V and 7 bases at J, with 14 bases between. The CDR3 is 14 residues long. Per germline, CDR1 MGHDK and CDR2 SYGVNS. The CDR3 nucleotides read TGTGCCAGCAACTTGGGGGGTGGGAATTCACCCCTCCACTTT. It is translated as CASNLGGGNSPLHF.

The chain recombines TRBV5-8 with TRBJ2-2; 8 bases align to TRBD1. The V gene's germline CDR1 is SGHTS and CDR2 YDEGEE. V shed 4 bases, J shed 4 bases, and the junction held 6 bases outside the gene matches. CDR3 length: 15 residues. DNA for the CDR3: TGTGCCAGCAGCCTCGCAGGGGGCAGCACCGGGGAGCTGTTTTTT. Protein: CASSLAGGSTGELFF. The full variable domain, completed using reference TRBV5-8 and TRBJ2-2, is EAGVTQSPTHLIKTRGQQATLRCSPISGHTSVYWYQQALGLGLQFLLWYDEGEERNRGNFPPRFSGRQFPNYSSELNVNALELEDSALYLCASSLAGGSTGELFFGEGSRLTVL.

This chain joins TRBV10-1 and TRBJ2-3, with 9 bases lining up with TRBD2. Germline CDR1 and CDR2: WNHNN and SYGVQD (reference sequence). V shed 3 bases and J 2 bases; nucleotides not matched to a gene: 6. This CDR3 has 16 amino acids. The CDR3 sequence is CASSDQRGATTDTQYF. CDR3 coding DNA: TGCGCCAGCAGTGATCAGCGGGGGGCCACCACAGATACGCAGTATTTT.

The chain combines TRBV5-1 with TRBJ2-7; D is possibly TRBD2 (6 bases). This CDR3 spans 14 amino acids. CDR1 and CDR2 (germline): SGHRS, YFSETQ. V was shortened by 0 bases and J by 0 bases, with 7 bases between the two germline ends. The CDR3 nucleotides are TGCGCCAGCAGCTTGGTTAGCGGCTCCTACGAGCAGTACTTC. Its translation is CASSLVSGSYEQYF.

The CDR3 spells CASSPQGAGEKLFF. The DNA for the CDR3 is TGTGCCAGCTCACCACAGGGGGCAGGGGAAAAACTGTTTTTT. The V gene is TRBV18, the J gene TRBJ1-4, with 7 bases that match TRBD1. CDR1 and CDR2 (germline): KGHSH, LQKENI. The V segment lost 1 base and the J segment 8 bases; nucleotides outside the gene matches: 4. CDR3 size: 14 residues.

The rearrangement uses TRBV27 and TRBJ2-1, with 8 bases that match TRBD2. The V gene's germline CDR1 is MNHEY and CDR2 SMNVEV (reference sequence). V shed 2 bases, J shed 2 bases, and the junction held 8 bases outside the gene matches. The CDR3 sequence is 17 residues long. CDR3 loop: CASSLRGSGTPYNEQFF. CDR3 in DNA: TGTGCCAGCAGTTTAAGGGGTAGCGGGACCCCCTACAATGAGCAGTTCTTC.

CDR3 DNA: TGTGCCAGCAGCCAAGATCTCAGCAGGCACGAGCAGTACTTC. It yields the protein CASSQDLSRHEQYF. V usage is TRBV3-1 (or the pseudogene TRBV3-2) and J usage is TRBJ2-7; D gene unclear. In germline, CDR1 is LGHDT, CDR2 YNNKEL (reference sequence). V was cut by 0 bases and J by 5 bases, with 11 bases left in between. The CDR3 runs to 14 residues.

The chain recombines TRBV18 with TRBJ1-5, with a weak D call TRBD1 (5 bases). CDR1 KGHSH and CDR2 LQKENI come from the germline V gene. Between the trimmed V and J ends, which lost 3 bases and 0 bases, there was a span of 12 bases. The CDR3 is made up of 16 amino acids. In DNA form, the CDR3 reads TGTGCCAGCTCACCTAAGGGGCAGAATAGCAATCAGCCCCAGCATTTT. It yields the protein CASSPKGQNSNQPQHF.

V usage is TRBV19 and J usage is TRBJ2-1; 11 nucleotides agree with TRBD2. The CDR3 totals 16 residues. The ends lost 6 bases at V and 6 bases at J; junction bases unmatched: 10. Germline V CDR1 and CDR2: LNHDA, SQIVND (reference sequence). CDR3 loop: CASRPISSGGFNEQFF. CDR3 DNA: TGTGCCAGTAGACCAATCTCTAGCGGGGGGTTCAATGAGCAGTTCTTC.

V is TRBV21-1 and J is TRBJ2-7; the tabulated D call, TRBD1, remains unverified against the DNA. TRBV21-1 is assigned pseudogene status. This CDR3 comprises 15 residues. The CDR3 nucleotides are TGTGCCAGCGGCAGGGGCCTGCAGAGCTCCTACGAGCAGTACGTC. As protein: CASGRGLQSSYEQYV.

The V call is TRBV10-3, the J call TRBJ2-3, with 9 bases identical to TRBD2. The J segment lost 1 base and the V segment lost 2 bases, leaving 4 bases of the junction unmatched. Germline V lookup: CDR1 ENHRY, CDR2 SYGVKD. CDR3 length equals 16 residues. The CDR3 sequence is CAISEARTSGTDTQYF. CDR3 sequence (DNA): TGTGCCATCAGTGAGGCCCGGACTAGCGGCACAGATACGCAGTATTTT.

This chain uses TRBV3-1 (or the pseudogene TRBV3-2) with TRBJ2-4, with 8 bases identical to TRBD2. The ends lost 2 bases at V and 1 base at J; junction bases unmatched: 4. Per the germline V gene, CDR1 is LGHDT and CDR2 is YNNKEL (reference sequence). The CDR3 has 16 amino acids. The CDR3 sequence: CASSQWRGDAKNIQYF. In DNA, the CDR3 is TGTGCCAGCAGCCAATGGCGGGGGGACGCCAAAAACATTCAGTACTTC.

J is TRBJ1-1 and V is TRBV29-1; D is possibly TRBD1 (5 bases). The germline V gene has CDR1 SQVTM and CDR2 ANQGSEA. The V and J ends lost 0 bases and 1 base respectively, with 12 bases between them. This CDR3 is 15 amino acids long. CDR3 sequence (DNA): TGCAGCGTTGAAGATCAGGGTAATCGGAACACTGAAGCTTTCTTT. Translating gives CSVEDQGNRNTEAFF.

The chain joins TRBV5-6 to TRBJ2-5, with 9 nucleotides matching TRBD1. Trimming cost V 4 bases and J 4 bases; bases outside gene matches: 5. The CDR3 extends over 14 amino acids. CDR1 is SGHDT and CDR2 is YYEEEE in the germline V gene. In DNA form, the CDR3 reads TGTGCCAGCAGCAATTACAGGGGGCCAGAGACCCAGTACTTC. It codes for CASSNYRGPETQYF.

The CDR3 loop reads CASSTETLGTDTQYF. CDR3 nucleotide sequence: TGTGCCAGCAGCACAGAGACACTCGGCACAGATACGCAGTATTTT. V usage is TRBV2 and J usage is TRBJ2-3; D call uncertain. The CDR3 runs to 15 residues. Germline loops: CDR1 SNHLY, CDR2 FYNNEI. The V end was cut by 6 bases, the J end by 1 base, with 14 bases between. The full variable domain, with the rest looked up from reference TRBV2 and TRBJ2-3, is EPEVTQTPSHQVTQMGQEVILRCVPISNHLYFYWYRQILGQKVEFLVSFYNNEISEKSEIFDDQFSVERPDGSNFTLKIRSTKLEDSAMYFCASSTETLGTDTQYFGPGTRLTVL.

The chain carries TRBV28 and TRBJ1-5, with TRBD1 as a possible D gene (5 bases). V lost 6 bases and J 7 bases, leaving 19 bases between the germline ends. This CDR3 is 15 amino acids long. Germline CDR1 is MDHEN and CDR2 is SYDVKM. The CDR3 reads CASSDRDSRWQPQHF. CDR3 in DNA: TGTGCCAGCAGCGATCGGGACTCGAGGTGGCAGCCCCAGCATTTT. Full variable domain (missing parts from reference TRBV28 and TRBJ1-5): DVKVTQSSRYLVKRTGEKVFLECVQDMDHENMFWYRQDPGLGLRLIYFSYDVKMKEKGDIPEGYSVSREKKERFSLILESASTNQTSMYLCASSDRDSRWQPQHFGDGTRLSIL.

The chain couples TRBV6-5 to TRBJ1-3, with TRBD1 as a possible D gene (5 bases). Between the trimmed V and J ends, which lost 7 bases and 6 bases, there was a span of 10 bases. There are 12 residues in the CDR3. CDR1 is MNHEY and CDR2 is SVGAGI in the germline V gene. This CDR3 reads CASTSGVNTIYF. CDR3 sequence (DNA): TGTGCCAGCACCTCGGGGGTAAACACCATATATTTT.

The chain employs TRBV10-1 and TRBJ2-5; D possibly corresponds to TRBD1 (6 bases). V lost 3 bases and J 6 bases, leaving 8 bases between the germline ends. This CDR3 is built from 12 residues. CDR1 is WNHNN and CDR2 is SYGVQD in the germline V gene (reference sequence). The CDR3 loop is CASSDRGQTQYF. The CDR3 nucleotides are TGCGCCAGCAGTGACAGGGGCCAGACCCAGTACTTC.

The rearrangement links TRBV18 to TRBJ2-1; no firm D call. V was shortened by 3 bases and J by 9 bases, with 15 bases between the two germline ends. The germline V gene encodes CDR1 KGHSH and CDR2 LQKENI. This CDR3 spans 14 amino acids. The CDR3 reads CASSPKGAPGEQFF. The DNA of the CDR3 is TGTGCCAGCTCACCCAAAGGAGCCCCGGGTGAGCAGTTCTTC.

The chain couples TRBV24-1 to TRBJ2-1; no clear D. The germline V and J ends were trimmed by 4 bases and 0 bases, with 6 bases remaining between them. This CDR3 contains 14 residues. CDR1 is KGHDR and CDR2 is SFDVKD in the germline V gene. CDR3 sequence reads: CATSDPGSYNEQFF. DNA of the CDR3: TGTGCCACCAGTGACCCCGGCTCCTACAATGAGCAGTTCTTC.

The V gene is TRBV5-1, the J gene TRBJ2-1; 9 nucleotides agree with TRBD2. Per the germline V gene, CDR1 is SGHRS and CDR2 is YFSETQ. CDR3 length: 16 amino acids. V was clipped by 4 bases and J by 1 base; unmatched bases: 6. CDR3: CASSRRLAASYNEQFF. CDR3 DNA: TGCGCCAGCAGCAGGAGACTAGCGGCGTCCTACAATGAGCAGTTCTTC.

The rearrangement uses TRBV28 and TRBJ2-5; 8 nucleotides match TRBD2. The CDR3 runs to 14 residues. Germline lookup yields CDR1 MDHEN and CDR2 SYDVKM. Trimming removed 1 base from V and 2 bases from J; junction bases left unmatched: 0. The CDR3 sequence is CASSLSGGQETQYF. Written as DNA, the CDR3 is TGTGCCAGCAGTTTATCGGGGGGGCAAGAGACCCAGTACTTC.

V and J are TRBV5-6 and TRBJ2-7; the match to TRBD1 covers 8 bases. The CDR3 extends over 14 amino acids. Germline CDR1 is SGHDT and CDR2 is YYEEEE. V trimming: 4 bases; J trimming: 2 bases; junction bases outside the gene matches: 5. CDR3 sequence: CASSRDRTTYEQYF. CDR3 in DNA: TGTGCCAGCAGCAGGGACAGGACTACCTACGAGCAGTACTTC.

The chain carries TRBV2 and TRBJ1-5; a weak D match, TRBD1 (5 bases). The CDR3 covers 15 residues. Per germline, CDR1 SNHLY and CDR2 FYNNEI. The V and J ends lost 8 bases and 4 bases respectively, with 18 bases between them. The CDR3 DNA is TGTGCCAGCGGTCTCCTCAGGGCAGGTAATCAGCCCCAGCATTTT. It yields the protein CASGLLRAGNQPQHF. Filled out from reference TRBV2 and TRBJ1-5, the complete variable domain reads EPEVTQTPSHQVTQMGQEVILRCVPISNHLYFYWYRQILGQKVEFLVSFYNNEISEKSEIFDDQFSVERPDGSNFTLKIRSTKLEDSAMYFCASGLLRAGNQPQHFGDGTRLSIL.

The chain carries TRBV5-1 and TRBJ2-1; the D gene is possibly TRBD2 (6 bases). The CDR3 length is 14 residues. Trimming stripped 0 bases from V and 7 bases from J, with 11 bases between. Germline loops: CDR1 SGHRS, CDR2 YFSETQ. The CDR3, as DNA: TGCGCCAGCAGCTTGGATGGGGGGATGAATGAGCAGTTCTTC. It specifies CASSLDGGMNEQFF.

V usage is TRBV10-1 and J usage is TRBJ2-1; 11 nucleotides line up with TRBD2. J lost 10 bases, V lost 6 bases, and 5 bases had no gene match. The length of the CDR3 is 13 residues. The germline V gene encodes CDR1 WNHNN and CDR2 SYGVQD (reference sequence). The CDR3 spells CASSPSGGREQFF. The CDR3, as DNA: TGCGCCAGCAGCCCTAGCGGGGGGCGGGAGCAGTTCTTC.

The V call is TRBV29-1, the J call TRBJ1-1; perhaps TRBD1 as D (6 bases). The length of the CDR3 is 13 residues. V lost 4 bases to trimming and J lost 3 bases, with 12 bases between them. CDR1 SQVTM and CDR2 ANQGSEA come from the germline V gene. The CDR3 loop is CSVADKGDTEAFF. The CDR3 DNA reads as TGCAGCGTTGCAGACAAGGGGGACACTGAAGCTTTCTTT.

V usage is TRBV9 and J usage is TRBJ2-7, with D maybe TRBD1 (5 bases). This CDR3 contains 14 residues. CDR1 and CDR2 (germline): SGDLS, YYNGEE. V was cut by 3 bases and J by 5 bases, with 15 bases left in between. CDR3 in amino acids: CASSGWAGQDEQYF. The DNA of the CDR3 is TGTGCCAGCAGCGGTTGGGCAGGGCAAGACGAGCAGTACTTC.